The table lists the clone carrying this T cell receptor (beta chain) with many counts. Antigen specificity is unknown. Documented time point: patch test 2, 6 weeks after DPC sensitization. Treatment specified: therapeutic diphenylcyclopropenone sensitization with weekly scalp DPC. Venepuncture was done earlier than the placement of each patch test. The data were obtained in a study of human T cells and chemical hapten exposure. Study-wide context: A mostly female patient group had alopecia areata, totalis or universalis.

Study-wide points: The donors suffered from alopecia, so their immune response may not match that of healthy people. TCRs above 1 in 1000 frequency stayed constant with DPC sensitization.

A single record per CDR3 protein comes from TCRdb applying MiXCR to the RACE reads. The sample yields tens of thousands of distinct CDR3 sequences, 10% seen once. CDR3 size: 13 residues. Germline CDR1 SGHDN, CDR2 FVKESK. Trimming left V 3 bases short and J 4 bases short, with 8 bases between. The source was whole blood, collected in connection with sensitization to the hapten diphenylcyclopropenone (DPC). The TCR was taken from a woman aged 25 to 39 with alopecia areata. Some clones in this sample may be carry-over from other donors' samples. The chain joins TRBV14 to TRBJ2-3; the D is unclear. The CDR3, as DNA: TGTGCCAGCAGCCAGAATTCACCAGATACGCAGTATTTT. Translating gives CASSQNSPDTQYF.